The rows below give T cell receptor beta chains drawn from one sample of a study of control samples from healthy donors and cancer patients. The repertoire was sequenced with immunoSEQ multiplex PCR; TCRdb's copy has only in-frame clones and lacks some. Of roughly 120,000 clones in the sample, approximately 94% were seen once. The specimen sequenced was PBMCs. Receptor source: a man in his fifties or sixties with head and neck cancer. Each CDR3 is given with its conserved first and last residue. D genes are given only for firm matches. Clone size is given for some rows only: seen once, a few or many times, or a class if the clone is expanded.

V gene	J gene	D gene	clone size	CDR3 protein	CDR3 DNA
TRBV2	TRBJ2-2	TRBD2	once	CASMTSGANTGELFF	TGTGCCAGCATGACTAGCGGAGCGAACACCGGGGAGCTGTTTTTT
TRBV10-3	TRBJ1-6	-	-	CAISAREGPMDSPLHF	TGTGCCATCAGTGCTCGGGAGGGACCCATGGATTCACCCCTCCACTTT
TRBV3-1/TRBV3-2	TRBJ1-5	-	-	CASSPGQVNQPQHF	TGTGCCAGCAGCCCAGGGCAGGTCAATCAGCCCCAGCATTTT
TRBV6-5	TRBJ1-1	-	-	CASSYGDPQRGEAFF	TGTGCCAGCAGTTACGGGGACCCACAGAGGGGTGAAGCTTTCTTT
TRBV7-9	TRBJ2-2	TRBD1	-	CASSLRVGTGTAGELFF	TGTGCCAGCAGCTTACGCGTCGGGACAGGAACCGCCGGGGAGCTGTTTTTT
TRBV5-5	TRBJ2-3	TRBD1	-	CASSLRDRATDTQYF	TGTGCCAGCAGCTTGAGGGACAGGGCGACAGATACGCAGTATTTT
TRBV7-9	TRBJ2-2	-	-	CASILGDLNTGELFF	TGTGCCAGCATCTTAGGGGACTTGAACACCGGGGAGCTGTTTTTT
TRBV6-5	TRBJ2-7	-	-	CASRTLAGSSYEQYF	TGTGCCAGCAGGACCCTCGCGGGGAGCTCCTACGAGCAGTACTTC
TRBV19	TRBJ1-2	TRBD1	-	CASSIGQGGGYTF	TGTGCCAGTAGTATAGGACAGGGTGGCGGCTACACCTTC
TRBV27	TRBJ2-1	TRBD2	-	CASSSIGLAGGREQFF	TGTGCCAGCAGTTCTATCGGACTAGCGGGGGGTCGGGAGCAGTTCTTC
TRBV19	TRBJ1-5	-	-	CASSPRRATYSNQPQHF	TGTGCCAGTAGTCCGCGGCGAGCTACCTATAGCAATCAGCCCCAGCATTTT
TRBV5-1	TRBJ1-2	TRBD1	-	CASSAGQFYGYTF	TGCGCCAGCAGCGCGGGACAGTTCTATGGCTACACCTTC
TRBV3-1/TRBV3-2	TRBJ2-7	-	-	CASSQVLYEQYF	TGTGCCAGCAGCCAAGTTCTCTACGAGCAGTACTTC
TRBV7-8	TRBJ2-2	TRBD1	-	CASSRQGAGTGELFF	TGTGCCAGCAGCCGCCAGGGGGCGGGCACCGGGGAGCTGTTTTTT
TRBV14	TRBJ1-6	TRBD1	-	CASSQGQGRNSPLHF	TGTGCCAGCAGCCAAGGACAGGGCAGGAATTCACCCCTCCACTTT
TRBV19	TRBJ1-5	-	once	CASSLTGGLGNQPQHF	TGTGCCAGTAGCCTAACCGGAGGGCTCGGCAATCAGCCCCAGCATTTT